This TCR beta chain was sequenced in a study of blood T cell repertoires in COVID-19. Study at large: The origin of the acute and convalescent COVID-19 samples was the United States, Italy and Spain. The analysed material was cDNA or gDNA that came from T cells, B-cell-depleted T cells, or PBMCs.

Germline CDR1 reads MNHEY; CDR2 reads SVGEGT. The CDR3 contains 12 residues. V was shortened by 6 bases and J by 8 bases, with 11 bases between the two germline ends. Under the authors' procedure: How many nucleated cells were present was estimated from reference gene primer amplification. TCRdb's copy holds only in-frame clones and misses some; the assay was immunoSEQ multiplex PCR. V, J and clone size reflect that table, while D and trimming were determined from the DNA. This sample has over 110,000 clones, with about four fifths found just once. Sequenced material: peripheral blood. The V call is TRBV6-2 or TRBV6-3, the J call TRBJ2-1; TRBD1 is a possible D gene (5 bases). The TCR was taken from a man in his sixties or seventies who had recovered from COVID-19. CDR3 sequence (DNA): TGTGCCAGCAGCACCCAGGGCGATGAGCAGTTCTTC. This translates into CASSTQGDEQFF.